This T cell receptor beta chain was sequenced during a study of T cell responses to AZD1222 COVID-19 vaccine. Points from the study as a whole: Females outnumbered males among donors, who were mostly white British; clonal diversity was possibly underestimated. Repertoires were obtained only post-peak T cell response. Elevations in Spike-specific TCR breadth and depth followed administration of two AZD1222 doses.

Regarding this clone: Its target is not known. Other DNA sequences from this sample encode an identical CDR3 as well.

The CDR3 spans 12 residues. Germline V CDR1 and CDR2: WSHSY, SAAADI. The V and J ends lost 6 bases and 5 bases respectively, with 10 bases between them. Measured with immunoSEQ multiplex PCR; TCRdb has only the in-frame clones, and not every one. The data hold about 120,000 clones, with roughly 90% observed a single time. This clonotype originated in an adult in good health. The chain recombines TRBV10-2 with TRBJ1-2; the D gene is possibly TRBD1 (6 bases). This specimen was peripheral blood, taken on day 0 of AZD1222 vaccination. CDR3 amino acids: CASRTDSYGYTF. The DNA for the CDR3 is TGCGCCAGCAGGACGGACAGTTATGGCTACACCTTC.